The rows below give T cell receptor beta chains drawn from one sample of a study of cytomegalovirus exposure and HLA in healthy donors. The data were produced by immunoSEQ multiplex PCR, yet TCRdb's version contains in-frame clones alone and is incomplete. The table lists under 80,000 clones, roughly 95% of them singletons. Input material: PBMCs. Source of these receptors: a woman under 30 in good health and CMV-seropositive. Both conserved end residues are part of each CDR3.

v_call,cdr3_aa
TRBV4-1,CASSQTGLAGGQTQYF
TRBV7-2,CASSLDQGPNTEAFF
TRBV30,CAWSVGLGDTGELFF
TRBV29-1,CSVDLGVLLGYTF
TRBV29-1,CSVAGTGEPTDTQYF
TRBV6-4,CASSDLPLEGLNEQFF
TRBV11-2,CASSPGQGVFTGELFF
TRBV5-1,CASSLVQGPETQYF
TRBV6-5,CASSYRGANTEAFF
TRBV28,CASSLLRGGADTQYF
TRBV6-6,CASRGAVSYLNTEAFF
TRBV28,CASSFPKTGAYSGNTIYF
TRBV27,CASSINYQGTQYF
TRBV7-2,CASSFRSGQIKNIQYF
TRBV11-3,CASSLRGALGTDTQYF
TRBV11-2,CASSLDKDWYEQYF
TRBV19,CASSMWEVPGLNIQYF
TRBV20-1,CSVFARETQYF
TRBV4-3,CASSQAGQGTSKQYF
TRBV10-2,CASSDETGGIRQPQHF
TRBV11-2,CASSLGGEETQYF
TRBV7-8,CASSAQTSGFTDTQYF
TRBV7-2,CASSPLTGQVTEAFF
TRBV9,CASSVVGGESGNTIYF
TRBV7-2,CASSPTSGGSYEQYF
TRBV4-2,CASREGGAGTDTQYF
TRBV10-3,CAISTNRDTEAFF
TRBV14,CASSQDRGGYYGYTF
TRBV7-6,CASSLSESYEQYF
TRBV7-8,CASSLGPGSNGEQYF
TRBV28,CASKSGASYNEQFF